The 30 T cell receptor beta chains below all came from one sample that was sequenced in a study of blood T cell repertoires in COVID-19. The protocol was immunoSEQ multiplex PCR, while the TCRdb copy is restricted to in-frame clones and leaves out a portion. Here the sample spans some 74,000 clones, about 80% being singletons. Material: peripheral blood. The receptors originated from a man of 80 years or more with acute or convalescent COVID-19.

V is TRBV30 and J is TRBJ1-1, with D possibly matching TRBD1 (5 bases). The CDR3 has 13 amino acids. Trimming shortened V by 4 bases and J by 2 bases, and 11 bases separated the two germline ends. CDR1 is GTSNPN, CDR2 SVGIG, per germline (reference sequence). The CDR3 protein is CAWNLQENTEAFF. The CDR3 DNA follows: TGTGCCTGGAACCTACAGGAAAACACTGAAGCTTTCTTT.

V usage is TRBV10-3 and J usage is TRBJ1-2, with no clear D. The CDR3 has 13 amino acids. Germline V gene lookup returns CDR1 ENHRY and CDR2 SYGVKD. V was shortened by 4 bases and J by 6 bases, with 12 bases between the two germline ends. The CDR3 bases are TGTGCCATCAGTGGGGAGAGGTATCATGGCTACACCTTC. Translated: CAISGERYHGYTF.

This clone has more than one count but fewer than ten. This sequence joins TRBV9 and TRBJ1-2; D is unresolved. The V end was cut by 4 bases, the J end by 0 bases, with 16 bases between. Germline CDR1 and CDR2: SGDLS and YYNGEE. The CDR3 has 16 amino acids. The CDR3 spells CASSKWSNRTNYGYTF. DNA of the CDR3: TGTGCCAGCAGCAAGTGGAGTAATAGGACTAACTATGGCTACACCTTC.

The genes are TRBV18 and TRBJ1-3; tentative D call: TRBD1 (5 bases). CDR1 is KGHSH and CDR2 is LQKENI in the germline V gene. V lost 0 bases and J 4 bases, leaving 10 bases between the germline ends. The CDR3 sequence is 15 residues long. The CDR3 protein is CASSPPGGAGNTIYF. In DNA, the CDR3 is TGTGCCAGCTCACCACCCGGGGGAGCGGGAAACACCATATATTTT.

The J gene is TRBJ1-1, the V gene TRBV18; D possibly corresponds to TRBD1 (6 bases). CDR1 KGHSH and CDR2 LQKENI come from the germline V gene. Trimming removed 5 bases from V and 3 bases from J, with 19 bases in between. This CDR3 is 16 amino acids long. CDR3 amino acids: CASSRYTPGDYTEAFF. CDR3 nucleotides: TGTGCCAGCTCAAGGTACACGCCAGGGGATTACACTGAAGCTTTCTTT.

The chain combines TRBV9 with TRBJ1-2; D perhaps matches TRBD1 (6 bases). The CDR3 extends over 15 amino acids. The germline V and J ends were trimmed by 3 bases and 0 bases, with 12 bases remaining between them. Looked up from germline, CDR1 is SGDLS and CDR2 is YYNGEE. The CDR3 bases are TGTGCCAGCAGCGGTTCAGGGGCGGCTAACTATGGCTACACCTTC. It specifies CASSGSGAANYGYTF.

V usage is TRBV6-5 and J usage is TRBJ2-7, with TRBD1 matching over 7 bases. The CDR3 runs 15 residues. The germline V gene encodes CDR1 MNHEY and CDR2 SVGAGI. The V gene end was trimmed by 0 bases and the J gene end by 7 bases; junction bases not matched to a gene: 9. The CDR3 DNA follows: TGTGCCAGCAGTTACTCGATCGGGGACAGCTGGGAGCAGTACTTC. Translating it yields CASSYSIGDSWEQYF.

The rearrangement links TRBV4-1 to TRBJ2-3; TRBD1 agrees at 7 bases. The germline CDR1 and CDR2 sequences are MGHRA and YSYEKL. The length of the CDR3 is 15 residues. V shed 1 base, J shed 3 bases, and the junction held 4 bases outside the gene matches. The CDR3 loop is CASSQGQGETDTQYF. The CDR3 DNA reads TGCGCCAGCAGCCAAGGACAGGGAGAGACAGATACGCAGTATTTT.

This sequence joins TRBV7-2 and TRBJ2-7; 8 nucleotides align to TRBD2. Germline V gene data show CDR1 as SGHTA and CDR2 as FQGNSA. Trimming removed 5 bases from V and 7 bases from J; junction bases left unmatched: 13. The CDR3 is made up of 15 amino acids. In DNA form, the CDR3 reads TGTGCCAGCAGCCTAATGAGCGGGGGTCAGGGTGAGCAGTACTTC. It is translated as CASSLMSGGQGEQYF.

The chain has TRBV15 and TRBJ2-4; TRBD2 agrees at 7 bases. CDR1 and CDR2 from the germline V gene are LNHNV and YYDKDF (reference sequence). The V gene end was trimmed by 0 bases and the J gene end by 1 base; junction bases not matched to a gene: 12. CDR3 length: 19 amino acids. The CDR3 DNA sequence: TGTGCCACCAGCAGAGATGGGGCGCAGGGAGGGGTGGCCAAAAACATTCAGTACTTC. Amino acids: CATSRDGAQGGVAKNIQYF.

This chain links TRBV18 with TRBJ2-3; the match to TRBD2 covers 9 bases. The CDR3 covers 15 residues. Losses at the gene ends were 6 bases for V and 2 bases for J; bases not matched to a gene: 6. CDR1 and CDR2 from the germline V gene are KGHSH and LQKENI. The CDR3 reads CASSLVAGDTDTQYF. CDR3 DNA: TGTGCCAGCTCTCTTGTAGCGGGAGACACAGATACGCAGTATTTT. Variable domain in full (rest from reference TRBV18 and TRBJ2-3): NAGVMQNPRHLVRRRGQEARLRCSPMKGHSHVYWYRQLPEEGLKFMVYLQKENIIDESGMPKERFSAEFPKEGPSILRIQQVVRGDSAAYFCASSLVAGDTDTQYFGPGTRLTVL.

The rearrangement links TRBV28 to TRBJ2-4, with 7 bases aligning to TRBD1. From germline, CDR1 is MDHEN and CDR2 SYDVKM. V lost 7 bases to trimming and J lost 3 bases; unmatched junction nucleotides: 9. The CDR3 runs to 15 residues. The CDR3 sequence: CASTLETGSKNIQYF. The CDR3 nucleotides read TGTGCCAGCACTCTCGAGACAGGGAGCAAAAACATTCAGTACTTC.

The J gene is TRBJ2-1, the V gene TRBV10-3, with TRBD2 identical over 9 bases. The CDR3 contains 17 residues. V trimming: 11 bases; J trimming: 1 base; junction bases outside the gene matches: 15. CDR1 and CDR2 from the germline V gene are ENHRY and SYGVKD. The CDR3 DNA reads TGTGCCGTAGCGGGAGAGGGGGGAGGGCGGTCCTACAATGAGCAGTTCTTC. Its protein is CAVAGEGGGRSYNEQFF.

The V call is TRBV19, the J call TRBJ2-1; tentatively, D is TRBD2 (5 bases). CDR1 and CDR2 from the germline V gene are LNHDA and SQIVND (reference sequence). Trimming took 3 bases from V and 6 from J, leaving 12 bases between them. There are 14 residues in the CDR3. CDR3: CASSIGTRVNEQFF. The CDR3 DNA reads TGTGCCAGTAGTATCGGAACTAGAGTCAATGAGCAGTTCTTC. The whole variable domain, remainder taken from reference TRBV19 and TRBJ2-1, is DGGITQSPKYLFRKEGQNVTLSCEQNLNHDAMYWYRQDPGQGLRLIYYSQIVNDFQKGDIAEGYSVSREKKESFPLTVTSAQKNPTAFYLCASSIGTRVNEQFFGPGTRLTVL.

The J gene is TRBJ2-1, the V gene TRBV27; tentative D call: TRBD2 (6 bases). The CDR3 loop spans 15 amino acids. The germline V and J ends were trimmed by 6 bases and 2 bases, with 14 bases remaining between them. Germline-derived CDR1 and CDR2 are MNHEY and SMNVEV (reference sequence). CDR3 sequence (DNA): TGTGCCAGCAGCCCGGGGGTAGCCGCCTACAATGAGCAGTTCTTC. It encodes CASSPGVAAYNEQFF.

The chain links TRBV4-3 to TRBJ2-2; 10 bases align to TRBD1. Germline CDR1 and CDR2: LGHNA and YSLEER. Germline trimming cut 3 bases from V and 4 bases from J; bases unmatched to any gene: 2. The length of the CDR3 is 15 residues. The CDR3 bases are TGCGCCAGCAGCCATCGACAGGGGGCCACCGGGGAGCTGTTTTTT. This sequence encodes CASSHRQGATGELFF.

V is TRBV7-2 and J is TRBJ2-1; D is possibly TRBD2 (6 bases). The length of the CDR3 is 16 residues. Trimming removed 1 base from V and 0 bases from J, with 10 bases in between. Germline V gene data show CDR1 as SGHTA and CDR2 as FQGNSA. CDR3 coding DNA: TGTGCCAGCAGCTTAGACGGGAGTTTCTCCTACAATGAGCAGTTCTTC. Protein sequence: CASSLDGSFSYNEQFF.

This clone appeared a few times. V gene TRBV27 combines with J gene TRBJ1-1; TRBD1 matches 9 bases. The CDR3 loop spans 14 amino acids. The V segment lost 10 bases and the J segment 7 bases; nucleotides outside the gene matches: 13. Germline CDR1 is MNHEY and CDR2 is SMNVEV (reference sequence). CDR3 residues: CANERDRVISEAFF. In DNA form, the CDR3 reads TGTGCCAACGAGAGGGACAGGGTGATTAGTGAAGCTTTCTTT.

The chain joins TRBV7-3 to TRBJ1-1; D might be TRBD1 (5 bases). Germline V gene sequence: CDR1 SGHTA, CDR2 FQGTGA. Deletions cut 5 bases from V and 3 bases from J, with 19 bases between. The CDR3 spans 16 residues. The CDR3: CASSPYTVEGDTEAFF. CDR3 bases: TGTGCCAGCAGCCCCTATACCGTGGAAGGGGACACTGAAGCTTTCTTT.

Only a few counts were recorded for this clone. Here the CDR3 DNA reads TGTGCCAGCAGCGGGACAGTCCCTTATGGCTACACCTTC. As protein: CASSGTVPYGYTF. V is TRBV7-9 and J is TRBJ1-2, with TRBD1 matching 7 bases. Germline trimming cut 5 bases from V and 5 bases from J; bases unmatched to any gene: 5. This CDR3 spans 13 amino acids. Germline V gene lookup returns CDR1 SEHNR and CDR2 FQNEAQ (reference sequence).

This clone was seen just once. The rearrangement joins TRBV2 to TRBJ2-6, with a possible D match to TRBD1 (5 bases). The CDR3 consists of 15 residues. Germline loops: CDR1 SNHLY, CDR2 FYNNEI. V lost 8 bases to trimming and J lost 1 base, with 12 bases between them. Here the CDR3 reads CASPAGPSGANVLTF. The CDR3 DNA follows: TGTGCCAGCCCCGCAGGGCCATCTGGGGCCAACGTCCTGACTTTC.

J is TRBJ1-2 and V is TRBV28; D is perhaps TRBD1 (5 bases). This CDR3 contains 12 residues. Germline V gene data show CDR1 as MDHEN and CDR2 as SYDVKM. V lost 7 bases and J 4 bases, leaving 10 bases between the germline ends. This chain's CDR3 is CASTGVRYGYTF. For the CDR3, the DNA is TGTGCCAGCACGGGGGTCCGCTATGGCTACACCTTC.

The rearrangement uses TRBV3-1 (or the pseudogene TRBV3-2) and TRBJ1-6; 7 positions match TRBD1. There are 14 residues in the CDR3. Germline CDR1 reads LGHDT; CDR2 reads YNNKEL (reference sequence). The trim removed 2 bases at V and 9 bases at J, leaving 4 bases unmatched. The CDR3 nucleotides are TGTGCCAGCAGCCAAAAGGGGGCGGGTTCACCCCTCCACTTT. Encoded protein: CASSQKGAGSPLHF.

The rearrangement links TRBV7-9 to TRBJ1-2; TRBD1 is a possible D gene (5 bases). Trimming removed 5 bases from V and 4 bases from J, with 14 bases in between. The CDR3 totals 14 residues. Germline-derived CDR1 and CDR2 are SEHNR and FQNEAQ (reference sequence). In DNA, the CDR3 is TGTGCCAGCAGCCAAACCCGGGGACTCTATGGCTACACCTTC. This sequence encodes CASSQTRGLYGYTF.

J is TRBJ1-2 and V is TRBV28; D not resolved. CDR1 MDHEN and CDR2 SYDVKM come from the germline V gene. The CDR3 contains 13 residues. Trimming shortened V by 2 bases and J by 3 bases, and 7 bases separated the two germline ends. The CDR3 region has the DNA TGTGCCAGCAGTTTAGGCCTTGACTATGGCTACACCTTC. It codes for CASSLGLDYGYTF.

The V and J genes are TRBV27 and TRBJ1-4; 7 bases agree with TRBD1. The CDR3 is 23 amino acids. In germline, CDR1 is MNHEY, CDR2 SMNVEV (reference sequence). With V trimmed by 2 bases and J by 6 bases, 30 bases remained unmatched. DNA for the CDR3: TGTGCCAGCAGTTTAGTTTACCCTACCACCGTGGGACAGTCTTATAGCGGGGATGAAAAACTGTTTTTT. It encodes CASSLVYPTTVGQSYSGDEKLFF.

This clone was seen a few times. The rearrangement links TRBV5-1 to TRBJ2-5; D perhaps matches TRBD1 (6 bases). Trimming took 1 base from V and 5 from J, leaving 6 bases between them. CDR1 and CDR2 (germline): SGHRS, YFSETQ. The CDR3 sequence is 12 residues long. In DNA form, the CDR3 reads TGCGCCAGCAGCTTGCAGGGGGAGACCCAGTACTTC. It is translated as CASSLQGETQYF.

J is TRBJ1-4 and V is TRBV4-3; no definite D call. The germline V gene has CDR1 LGHNA and CDR2 YSLEER. This CDR3 region has 13 residues. V was trimmed by 1 base and J by 10 bases, leaving 10 bases between them. The DNA of the CDR3 is TGCGCCAGCAGCCAAGGAAGGGAGGGAAAACTGTTTTTT. Translated: CASSQGREGKLFF.

This sequence joins TRBV4-3 and TRBJ2-3; 10 bases map to TRBD2. This CDR3 has 18 amino acids. CDR1 and CDR2 (germline): LGHNA, YSLEER. With V trimmed by 2 bases and J by 1 base, 9 bases remained unmatched. The chain's CDR3 is CASSQTSGRARRTDTQYF. The DNA for the CDR3 is TGCGCCAGCAGCCAAACCAGCGGGAGGGCCCGTCGCACAGATACGCAGTATTTT.

This chain joins TRBV3-1 (or the pseudogene TRBV3-2) and TRBJ1-6; 7 bases map to TRBD1. Germline lookup yields CDR1 LGHDT and CDR2 YNNKEL (reference sequence). The V segment lost 0 bases and the J segment 3 bases; nucleotides outside the gene matches: 11. The length of the CDR3 is 19 residues. The CDR3 reads CASSQERFRGSFYNSPLHF. DNA for the CDR3: TGTGCCAGCAGCCAAGAAAGATTCAGGGGGAGTTTCTATAATTCACCCCTCCACTTT.